This TCR beta chain derives from a study of cytomegalovirus exposure and HLA in healthy donors (TCRdb year 2017). Regarding the study in general: An earlier analysis of some 600 of the donors reported 276 Gb of sequence data and 95 million to 120 million unique TCR beta sequences obtained from about 180 million T cells. An early release covering about 600 HLA-typed donors comprised approximately 300 gigabases of sequencing data and tens of millions of unique TCR sequences. The genetic ancestry cluster associated with self-reported Caucasian donors included about 81% of the approximately 400 genotyped donors. The aim of the study was to test whether cataloging public T cell receptors could identify signatures of past pathogen exposure. The study profiled the T cell repertoires of some 610 subjects by immunosequencing and related them to cytomegalovirus serostatus. In addition to the first cohort of 500 to 850 subjects, a separate validation cohort of approximately 110 different subjects was used. High-throughput TCR immunosequencing, statistical association of individual TCRs with disease status, and machine learning were combined to predict cytomegalovirus infection status. To study patterns of TCR occurrence, a later analysis re-analyzed previously published TCR beta repertoires from 600 to 750 donors and added high-resolution HLA genotyping. The later analysis used no new phenotypic data to find candidate immune exposures, relying instead on TCR beta sequences and their occurrence across donors. In an earlier analysis of roughly 540 of the donors, high-throughput TCR beta sequencing was used to judge whether each TCR beta V gene segment behaved as functional or pseudogenic. Donor age, sex, ethnicity and CMV serostatus were collected together with the repertoire data. A later genetic analysis took genome-wide SNP genotypes for about three fifths of the 666 donors and used that subset as a discovery cohort. All discovery cohort repertoires had been generated using a single sequencing platform. Both class I and class II loci were covered by HLA typing, at four-digit resolution. The number of donors typed differed by locus, with about 629-640 for A, B, C, DRB1 and DQB1, roughly 550 for DQA1, about 610 for DPA1, and around 460 for DPB1. Roughly 5 DR-DQ haplotypes were handled as single units for association and clustering, since linkage in the cohort was strong. Among several hundred genotyped donors of the cohort, an average of approximately 240,000 unique TCR beta nucleotide sequences was sequenced per donor, of which approximately 18% were non-productive.

The cohort comprised several hundred healthy bone marrow donors. At the time of sampling, all cohort members were nominally healthy, though unrecorded immune exposures were likely present. The donor tested CMV seronegative, placing the donor among the 300 to 450 seronegative members of the cohort. Every donor gave a peripheral blood sample, and the peripheral blood mononuclear cells from that sample were used for TCR beta sequencing. The Qiagen DNeasy Blood Extraction Kit was used to extract genomic DNA from the blood cell samples. Regarding this clone: Its antigen is currently not known. Base-call qualities are not available, and no considerably larger clone is one nucleotide away.

The CDR3 starts with the cysteine, ends with the phenylalanine, and has 15 residues. Only the CDR3 DNA stays, 45 bases, in frame from base 1. From the germline V gene, CDR1 is MNHEY and CDR2 is SVGAGI. V loses 4 bases of germline sequence and J loses 0 bases, and the interval between the two ends is 13 bases. Here is what the overall study found, with its caveats: A later analysis found that most CMV-associated TCR beta chains appeared HLA-restricted, with HLA associations seemingly driven largely by CMV exposure. A further reported finding was that TCR beta sequences accurately predicted the HLA-A and HLA-B alleles for most subjects in the first cohort. In an earlier analysis of roughly 500 of the donors, most TCR beta V segments appeared in productive rearrangements about 87% or about 30% of the time, broadly matching IMGT annotations. Correlated functional status among segregating V segments might reflect linkage disequilibrium, but an unknown experimental factor could not be ruled out. Assigning TCR associations to individual alleles was difficult when HLA alleles, especially DR and DQ, strongly co-occurred. Across donors, most TCR sequences were observed very rarely, whereas some public TCRs were present in many individuals. For the cohort, immune exposure information was limited to CMV serostatus. At a false discovery rate of 0.05, a later analysis linked under 20,000 TCR beta sequences to specific HLA alleles. In this cohort, only TCR beta chains were sequenced, and detectable features were limited by the absence of alpha or paired-chain data. In the study, approximately 150 TCR beta chains were listed as associated with cytomegalovirus. HLA typing was unavailable for some donors at each locus, so association tests used only the typed subset. Three of the identified cytomegalovirus-associated TCR beta chains were confirmed in vitro to be specific for cytomegalovirus antigens. In a later analysis, TCR association rates were found to vary across HLA loci, with the most associated TCRs seen for DRB1 alleles and the fewest for HLA-C alleles. According to a later analysis, parvovirus B19, influenza, CMV and Epstein-Barr virus appeared linked to several top co-occurrence clusters. An association between a missense DCLRE1C variant and V-gene and J-gene trimming of TCR beta chains was found in a later genetic analysis and replicated in an independent cohort. The classifier was reported to diagnose cytomegalovirus status with high specificity and sensitivity in both the original and validation cohorts. Because counts were too low, more than 15 rarely observed V segments, including chromosome 9 orphons, were left out of the earlier analysis of 500 to 750 of the donors. In a later analysis, HLA-associated TCR beta chains were found to be more clonally expanded and to have lower generation probabilities than equally common non-associated chains. The sequencing pipeline was judged likely to have produced a cluster of highly shared sequence variants as a technical artifact. The authors suggested that the approach could potentially be extended to other disease states and immunological phenotypes. Compared with the 666-donor mean, donors in an Asian-associated ancestry cluster had fewer N-insertions in productive TCRs, according to a later genetic analysis. Roughly uniform sequencing depth across donors was assumed in presence/absence analyses, although this assumption may not hold. The 87-base-pair reads could not distinguish some IMGT-functional V segments, including TRBV6-2 and TRBV6-3, so those segments were excluded.

The library was made by the immunoSEQ multiplex PCR assay. The multiplex PCR relied on a mix of 60 forward primers for TCR Vbeta segments and 13 reverse primers for TCR Jbeta segments. Amplification of the CDR3 region of rearranged TCR beta genes was performed with a multiplex PCR assay on genomic DNA. On the Illumina HiSeq System, the amplified TCR beta libraries were sequenced as 87-base-pair reads. On the study's bioinformatics: In a later analysis, around 80 million unique TCR beta chains were counted across the approximately 640 repertoires, and roughly 10 million of these chains were shared by at least two donors. Raw reads were error-corrected and collapsed into unique sequences by a nearest-neighbor algorithm in which closely related sequences were merged to remove PCR and sequencing errors. CDR3 sequences were aligned to IMGT reference sequences to assign V, D and J gene segments. For a sequence to be retained, a match of at least six nucleotides to both a V gene segment and a J gene segment was required. A rearrangement counted as productive if the CDR3 had no stop codons and remained in frame with V and J, and every other rearrangement counted as non-productive. Following IMGT convention, CDR3 was defined as the stretch from the second conserved V-encoded cysteine up to the conserved J-encoded phenylalanine. The earlier analysis of 587 of the donors excluded sequences that lacked an unambiguous match to a single V gene segment. In an earlier analysis of several hundred of the donors, a V segment was called functional when productive rearrangements were above 56.7%, and segregating when the standard deviation between donors exceeded 5%. A statistical classification framework was built to diagnose cytomegalovirus status from the catalog of TCR beta chain sequences. V and J gene assignment, in a later analysis, came from comparing TCR nucleotide sequences with IMGT/GENE-DB human TR gene sequences. The TCRdist pipeline was used in a later analysis to assign CDR3 sequences and most-parsimonious VDJ recombination scenarios. In a later analysis, every TCR beta chain was defined by the combination of its CDR3 amino acid sequence and its V-gene family, and reads without a unique V-gene family were dropped. A later analysis removed 592 highly shared, low-generation-probability nucleotide sequences to deal with suspected cross-contamination and a sequencing artifact. For each public chain, a later analysis derived a clonal expansion index from normalized ranks of inferred template counts within each repertoire. In a later analysis, generation probabilities were computed using a VDJ recombination model fitted to out-of-frame rearrangements, and the results were checked against IGoR. In a later analysis, hypergeometric tests were used to score TCR-TCR, TCR-HLA and TCR-CMV co-occurrence, with a repertoire-size bias correction applied to TCR pairs. In a later analysis, false discovery rates were estimated by permuting HLA or CMV assignments 20 times. In a later analysis, co-occurring TCRs were grouped with DBSCAN, and TCRdist sequence similarity was added when clustering was performed within HLA-allele-positive subsets. Co-occurrence clustering excluded repertoires with fewer than 30,000 or more than 120,000 public chains, plus five with anomalous nucleotide sharing. TCRdb mirrors the immuneACCESS table, restricted to in-frame sequences. Some clones are absent from its copies; in checked studies, under half trace to an unresolved V gene, and the reason for the others is unknown. V and J calls and clone size are those listed in that table; D and trimming were worked out from the DNA. The sample table holds some 160,000 clones, of which less than 90% were seen once. Under 2% of the sample is taken by the ten largest.

The clonotype comes from a young man in good health and CMV-seronegative. Sequences were obtained from PBMCs. This chain joins TRBV6-5 to TRBJ2-7; TRBD2 is a weak D gene call, 5 bases matching. The CDR3 protein sequence reads: CASSSRALASYEQYF. The bases are TGTGCCAGCAGTTCGAGGGCGCTAGCCTCCTACGAGCAGTACTTC.